This record covers a single TCR beta chain. The antigen is unknown. The Oncomine TCR Beta short-read assay generated sequence data from the DNA of cultured CD4+ T cells. Cultured CD4+ T cells yielded the extracted genomic DNA. TCRdb recomputed calls from the PCR reads with MiXCR, one row per CDR3 protein. The sample consists of fewer than 20,000 distinct CDR3 sequences, 44% of them appearing once. Germline values: CDR1 DFQATT, CDR2 SNEGSKA (reference sequence). The germline V and J ends were trimmed by 7 bases and 4 bases, with 14 bases remaining between them. The CDR3 loop spans 13 amino acids. This sample's treatment: approximately 9-day PBMC culture with coronavirus spike peptide pools or control peptides (ViraFEST assay). These data originate in a study of vaccination and CD4 T cells after COVID-19. At the level of the study: All convalescent patients were nasal swab PCR positive for SARS-CoV-2; nine had mild and one severe disease. Overlapping spike pools from SARS-CoV-2 and HCoV-NL63, HCoV-OC43 and HCoV-229E served as culture stimuli. Sampling that followed vaccination took place a median approximately 79 days after dose two, within a range of 14 to 241.

The receptor comes from a human donor who had recovered from COVID-19. This sample comprised CD4+ T cells from blood, cultured in vitro, obtained after SARS-CoV-2 vaccination. This chain joins TRBV20-1 and TRBJ2-1; a weak D match, TRBD1 (6 bases). This CDR3 is CSGSTGLYNEQFF. As DNA, the CDR3 is TGCAGTGGCTCGACAGGCCTTTACAATGAGCAGTTCTTC.